This T cell receptor beta chain was identified during a study of blood T cells in healthy people across ages (dated by TCRdb to the mid-2010s). With respect to the entire study: Template switching captured roughly one uniquely barcoded TCR beta cDNA molecule per two T cells in model experiments. The donors were divided into four age groups: young (average around 16 years), middle-aged (about 39), aged (about 56) and long-lived (roughly 82). Age-related changes in TCR beta repertoire diversity were measured in the study by deep sequencing normalized with unique cDNA molecular identifiers. Using the same blood draw, the study looked at two additional independent replicas of 1 million unique cDNA reads for two donors, one aged 18 to 29 and the other aged 80 or older. To avoid experimental bias, donors of different ages were distributed randomly across sequencing lanes. Here is what the overall study found, with its caveats: A strong correlation was found between observed TCR beta diversity and the percentage of naive T cells measured by flow cytometry. Conclusive comparison of naive and antigen-experienced compartments was prevented by the profiling of bulk unsorted PBMCs. Observed TCR beta diversity per million T cells fell roughly linearly with age, and a significant reduction was already apparent by age roughly 40. The long-lived group showed more naive CD4+ T cells, fewer expanded clones and increased TCR diversity than the aged group, suggesting age selection. Donor CMV infection status was unknown, potentially confounding age-related changes in expanded clonotypes. Estimates of total diversity based on one million sequenced T cells were regarded as lower bounds and as underestimates.

This clonotype has a handful of counts. Its recognized antigen is unknown. Per-nucleotide qualities are absent, and no much larger clonotype sits a single base away. Counted from cysteine to phenylalanine, this CDR3 has 15 amino acids. The CDR3 DNA has 45 bases and is translated from base 1. V was cut back by 6 bases and J by 2 bases, leaving a gap of 16 bases between them. The approximately 39 donors, aged about 6 to 95 years, were systemically healthy Caucasian individuals from Russia. Each donor gave around 9.8 milliliters of peripheral blood, collected into EDTA-treated Vacutainer tubes. Ficoll-Paque density-gradient centrifugation was used to isolate PBMCs, with at least 6 million per sample. Total RNA, at least 6 micrograms per sample, was extracted from PBMCs with Trizol reagent. The percentages of naive CD45RAhigh/CD27high T cells were determined by flow cytometry on a PBMC aliquot from every donor.

The library came from 5' RACE. Sequencer: Illumina HiSeq 2500. The second PCR ran for roughly 7 to 11 cycles and used a J-beta primer mix along with a sample-barcoded 5' primer. A template-switch 5' adaptor carrying 12 random nucleotides introduced a unique molecular identifier onto each TCR beta cDNA molecule. Each sample yielded at least 2.5 million CDR3-containing paired-end reads. All of the RNA was converted into first-strand cDNA using the Mint cDNA synthesis kit, with a TRBC-specific oligonucleotide serving as the primer. Following uracil-DNA glycosylase treatment, all cDNA underwent a first 18-cycle PCR with the universal primers M1SS and BC2_uni_R. In the authors' own workflow: Normalization of each sample was performed by random selection of 1 million high-quality reads, each carrying a distinct molecular identifier. Reads sharing molecular identifiers were discarded rather than binned into consensus sequences. MiTCR, with a Q25 quality threshold and the strictest error-elimination algorithm, was used for CDR3 identification, clonotype clustering and error correction. Lower-bound total TCR beta diversity was estimated with a nonparametric unseen species model using Euler transformation. TCRdb handled the public reads itself, with Q25 trimming in fastp and clone calling in MiXCR, and kept productive beta chains. Rows merge per CDR3 protein into single entries with the most common DNA and genes. These V and J calls are TCRdb output, not the study's own analysis. The sample data list about a million distinct CDR3 sequences, and roughly 47% of these were observed just once. The top ten clones comprise roughly a fifth of the sample.

The sequence was obtained from a woman aged 60-75 years in good health. The chain is made from TRBV12-3 or TRBV12-4 and TRBJ2-5, and TRBD2 may be the D gene, going by 6 matching bases. Sequenced: blood. The CDR3 region has the sequence CASRPTGEGQETQYF. The base sequence is TGTGCCAGCAGGCCTACGGGAGAGGGGCAAGAGACCCAGTACTTC.